What follows is one T cell receptor (beta chain) and its context. Its cognate antigen is unknown. The data originate from a study of shared clonotypes between healthy human individuals. General study results and limits: It was observed that around 5% of naive CD4 clonotypes were shared across several donors.

Germline loops: CDR1 SGDLS, CDR2 YYNGEE. This CDR3 contains 11 residues. V was clipped by 2 bases and J by 13 bases, with 10 bases between them. Every subset's genomic DNA went evenly onto several immunoSEQ plates. Each replicate PCR on the sorted subsets used about 220 ng DNA (around 30,000 T cell genomes). TCRdb's table, derived via immunoSEQ multiplex PCR, lists solely in-frame clones and lacks some. The sample holds some 1.5 million clones, 95% to 99% seen once. The material sequenced was naive CD4+ T cells sorted from blood. Subset: CD45RA+ positively selected. The receptor was isolated from a man aged 25-45 years in good health. This chain uses TRBV9 with TRBJ2-1; the D gene is possibly TRBD1 (5 bases). Here the CDR3 DNA reads TGTGCCAGCAGCGTCGACAGCTATCAGTTCTTC. Its translation: CASSVDSYQFF. Complete variable domain (other parts from reference TRBV9 and TRBJ2-1): DSGVTQTPKHLITATGQRVTLRCSPRSGDLSVYWYQQSLDQGLQFLIQYYNGEERAKGNILERFSAQQFPDLHSELNLSSLELGDSALYFCASSVDSYQFFGPGTRLTVL.